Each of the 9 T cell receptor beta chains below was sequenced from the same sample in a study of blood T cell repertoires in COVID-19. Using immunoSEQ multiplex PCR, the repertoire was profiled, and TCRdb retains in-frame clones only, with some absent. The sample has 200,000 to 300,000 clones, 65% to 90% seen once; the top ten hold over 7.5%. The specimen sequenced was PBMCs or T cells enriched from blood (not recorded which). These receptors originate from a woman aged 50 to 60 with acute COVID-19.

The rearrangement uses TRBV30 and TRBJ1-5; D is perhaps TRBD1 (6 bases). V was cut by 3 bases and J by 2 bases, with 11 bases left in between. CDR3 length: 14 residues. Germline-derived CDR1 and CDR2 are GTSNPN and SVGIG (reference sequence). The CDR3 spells CAWRGKGGNQPQHF. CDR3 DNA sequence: TGTGCCTGGAGGGGTAAGGGGGGCAATCAGCCCCAGCATTTT.

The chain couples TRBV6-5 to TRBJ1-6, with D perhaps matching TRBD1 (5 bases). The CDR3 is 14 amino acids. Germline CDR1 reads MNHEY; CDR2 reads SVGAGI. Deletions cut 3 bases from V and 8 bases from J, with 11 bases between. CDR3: CASSYTGSYSPLHF. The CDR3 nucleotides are TGTGCCAGCAGTTATACAGGTTCATATTCACCCCTCCACTTT.

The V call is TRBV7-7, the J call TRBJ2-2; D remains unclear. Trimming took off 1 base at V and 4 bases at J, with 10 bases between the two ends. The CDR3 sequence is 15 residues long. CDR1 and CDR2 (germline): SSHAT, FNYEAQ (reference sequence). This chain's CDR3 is CASSLGGFLTGELFF. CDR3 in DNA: TGTGCCAGCAGCTTAGGCGGATTTCTCACCGGGGAGCTGTTTTTT.

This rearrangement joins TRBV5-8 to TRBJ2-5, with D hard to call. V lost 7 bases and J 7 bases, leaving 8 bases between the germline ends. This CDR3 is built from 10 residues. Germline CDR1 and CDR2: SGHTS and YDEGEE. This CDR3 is CASAYGTQYF. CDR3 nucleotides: TGTGCCAGCGCATACGGGACCCAGTACTTC. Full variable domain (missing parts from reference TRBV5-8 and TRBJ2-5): EAGVTQSPTHLIKTRGQQATLRCSPISGHTSVYWYQQALGLGLQFLLWYDEGEERNRGNFPPRFSGRQFPNYSSELNVNALELEDSALYLCASAYGTQYFGPGTRLLVL.

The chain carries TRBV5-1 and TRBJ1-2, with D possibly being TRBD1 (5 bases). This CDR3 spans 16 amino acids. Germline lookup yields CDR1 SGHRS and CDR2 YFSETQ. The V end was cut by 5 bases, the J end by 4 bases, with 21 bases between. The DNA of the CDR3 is TGCGCCAGCAGACCTGGGAGGGACCGGTTTTTCTATGGCTACACCTTC. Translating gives CASRPGRDRFFYGYTF.

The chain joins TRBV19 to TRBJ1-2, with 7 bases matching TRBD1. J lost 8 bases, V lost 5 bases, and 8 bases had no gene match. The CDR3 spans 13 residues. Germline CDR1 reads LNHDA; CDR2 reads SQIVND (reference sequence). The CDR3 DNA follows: TGTGCCAGTAGTGTGGGGACAGATGGAGGCTACACCTTC. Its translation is CASSVGTDGGYTF.

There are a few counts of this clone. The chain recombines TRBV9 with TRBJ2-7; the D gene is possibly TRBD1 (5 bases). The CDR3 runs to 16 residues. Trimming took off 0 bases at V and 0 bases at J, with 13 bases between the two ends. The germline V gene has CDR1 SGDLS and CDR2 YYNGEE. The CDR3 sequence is CASSVEAGQSSYEQYF. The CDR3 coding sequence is TGTGCCAGCAGCGTAGAAGCAGGGCAATCCTCCTACGAGCAGTACTTC. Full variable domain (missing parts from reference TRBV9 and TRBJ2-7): DSGVTQTPKHLITATGQRVTLRCSPRSGDLSVYWYQQSLDQGLQFLIQYYNGEERAKGNILERFSAQQFPDLHSELNLSSLELGDSALYFCASSVEAGQSSYEQYFGPGTRLTVT.

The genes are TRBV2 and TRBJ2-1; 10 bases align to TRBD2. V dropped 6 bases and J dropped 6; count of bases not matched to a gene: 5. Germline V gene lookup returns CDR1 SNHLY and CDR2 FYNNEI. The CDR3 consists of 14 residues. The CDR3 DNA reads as TGTGCCAGCAGAGAGCGGGGGGGCATCAATGAGCAGTTCTTC. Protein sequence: CASRERGGINEQFF.

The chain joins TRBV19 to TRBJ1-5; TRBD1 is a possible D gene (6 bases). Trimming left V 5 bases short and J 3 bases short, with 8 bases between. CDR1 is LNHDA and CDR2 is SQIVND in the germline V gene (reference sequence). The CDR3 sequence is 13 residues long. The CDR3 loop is CASSGGLNQPQHF. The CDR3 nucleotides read TGTGCCAGTAGTGGGGGCCTCAATCAGCCCCAGCATTTT.